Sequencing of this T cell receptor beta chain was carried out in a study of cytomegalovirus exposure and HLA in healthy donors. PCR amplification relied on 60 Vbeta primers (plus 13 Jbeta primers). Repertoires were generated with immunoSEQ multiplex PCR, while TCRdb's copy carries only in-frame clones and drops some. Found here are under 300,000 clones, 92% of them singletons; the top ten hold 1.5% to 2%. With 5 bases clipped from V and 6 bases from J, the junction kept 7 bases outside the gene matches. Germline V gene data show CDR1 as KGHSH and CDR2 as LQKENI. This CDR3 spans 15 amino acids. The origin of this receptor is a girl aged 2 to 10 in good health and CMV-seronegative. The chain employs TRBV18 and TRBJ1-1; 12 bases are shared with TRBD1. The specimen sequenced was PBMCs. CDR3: CASSTGQGASAEAFF. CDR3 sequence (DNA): TGTGCCAGCTCAACGGGACAGGGGGCTTCCGCTGAAGCTTTCTTT.